This record looks at one T cell receptor (beta chain) sequence and its context. What this receptor recognizes is not known. Per-base qualities were not stored, and no clone one base away is much larger. V is pared back by 2 bases and J by 5 bases, with 12 bases lying between the germline termini. There are 15 amino acids in the CDR3, from cysteine to phenylalanine inclusive. Only the CDR3 region is kept as DNA, spanning 45 bases read in frame from base 1. In the germline V gene, CDR1 corresponds to MNHEY and CDR2 to SVGAGI. The cohort was made up of hundreds of healthy bone marrow donors. All cohort members were sampled while nominally healthy, although unrecorded immune exposures were likely present. The donor tested CMV seronegative and was one of the 352 seronegative cohort members. Every donor gave a peripheral blood sample, and the peripheral blood mononuclear cells from that sample were used for TCR beta sequencing. The Qiagen DNeasy Blood Extraction Kit was used to extract genomic DNA from the blood cell samples.

The data belong to a study of cytomegalovirus exposure and HLA in healthy donors (dated by TCRdb to about 2017). Looking at the study overall: In an earlier analysis of around 540 of the donors, roughly 300 Gb of sequence data and 90 million to 120 million unique TCR beta sequences from roughly 190 million T cells were reported. The study used immunosequencing to profile the T cell repertoires of several hundred subjects and linked those repertoires to cytomegalovirus serostatus. About 280 gigabases of sequencing data and 70 million to 100 million unique TCR sequences were included in an early release covering roughly 700 HLA-typed donors. Across some 400 genotyped donors of the cohort, an average of roughly 250,000 unique TCR beta nucleotide sequences per donor were sequenced, and 15% to 20% of those sequences were non-productive. The later analysis used no new phenotypic data to find candidate immune exposures, relying instead on TCR beta sequences and their occurrence across donors. An earlier analysis of some 500 of the donors applied high-throughput TCR beta sequencing to assess whether each TCR beta V gene segment acted as functional or pseudogenic. A later analysis re-analyzed previously published TCR beta repertoires from about 730 donors and added high-resolution HLA genotyping to study TCR occurrence patterns. Typing coverage varied by locus: roughly 620-640 donors for A, B, C, DRB1 and DQB1; approximately 520 for DQA1; 606 for DPA1; 450 to 480 for DPB1. Every discovery cohort repertoire had been produced on one sequencing platform. The study combined high-throughput TCR immunosequencing, statistical association of individual TCRs with disease status, and machine learning to predict cytomegalovirus infection status. In addition to the first cohort of 650 to 800 subjects, a separate validation cohort of 100 to 150 different subjects was used. Class I and class II HLA loci were covered by the typing at four-digit resolution. A later genetic analysis took genome-wide SNP genotypes for about three fifths of the roughly 700 donors and used that subset as a discovery cohort. The aim of the study was to test whether cataloging public T cell receptors could identify signatures of past pathogen exposure. Donor age, sex, ethnicity and CMV serostatus were compiled together with the repertoire data. Of the roughly 430 genotyped donors, about 80% fell in the genetic ancestry cluster associated with self-reported Caucasian donors. Because of strong linkage in the cohort, roughly five DR-DQ haplotypes were treated as single units for association and clustering. The research as a whole found: In an earlier analysis of about 600 of the donors, most TCR beta V segments appeared in productive rearrangements about 87% or about 30% of the time, broadly matching IMGT annotations. Cytomegalovirus status was reported to be diagnosed by the classifier with high specificity and sensitivity in both the original and validation cohorts. Because counts were too low, about 18 rarely observed V segments, including chromosome 9 orphons, were left out of the earlier analysis of about 500 of the donors. In a later genetic analysis, a missense DCLRE1C variant was associated with V-gene and J-gene trimming of TCR beta chains, and the association was replicated in an independent cohort. Assigning TCR associations to individual alleles was difficult when HLA alleles, especially DR and DQ, strongly co-occurred. Compared with equally common non-associated chains, HLA-associated TCR beta chains in a later analysis were more clonally expanded and had lower generation probabilities. The cohort was sequenced for TCR beta chains only, and without alpha or paired-chain data the features that could be detected were limited. The sequencing pipeline was judged likely to have produced a cluster of highly shared sequence variants as a technical artifact. A further reported finding was that TCR beta sequences accurately predicted the HLA-A and HLA-B alleles for most subjects in the first cohort. The authors suggested that the approach could potentially be extended to other disease states and immunological phenotypes. Some IMGT-functional V segments, including TRBV6-2 and TRBV6-3, could not be told apart with the 87-base-pair reads, so those segments were excluded. Because some donors lacked HLA typing at each locus, the association tests relied only on the typed subset. In a later analysis, TCR association rates were found to vary across HLA loci, with the most associated TCRs seen for DRB1 alleles and the fewest for HLA-C alleles. While some public TCRs were present in many individuals, most TCR sequences turned up only very rarely across donors. In a later genetic analysis, fewer N-insertions in productive TCRs were reported among donors in an Asian-associated ancestry cluster than the roughly 700-donor mean. Linkage disequilibrium might explain the correlated functional status among segregating V segments, but an unknown experimental factor could not be excluded. A later analysis reported that several top co-occurrence clusters appeared linked to parvovirus B19, influenza, CMV and Epstein-Barr virus. A later analysis found that most CMV-associated TCR beta chains appeared HLA-restricted, with HLA associations seemingly driven largely by CMV exposure. In vitro tests confirmed that a few of the cytomegalovirus-associated TCR beta chains recognize cytomegalovirus antigens. Sequencing depth was assumed to be roughly uniform across donors in the presence/absence analyses, though that assumption may not hold. At a false discovery rate of 0.05, a later analysis linked 15,000 to 20,000 TCR beta sequences to specific HLA alleles. CMV serostatus was the only immune exposure information available for the cohort. A total of roughly 160 TCR beta chains were listed by the study as associated with cytomegalovirus.

Library prep was done by the immunoSEQ multiplex PCR assay. For the multiplex PCR, a mixture combining 60 forward primers for TCR Vbeta segments and 13 reverse primers for TCR Jbeta segments was used. The CDR3 region of rearranged TCR beta genes was amplified from genomic DNA by a multiplex PCR assay. The amplified TCR beta libraries were sequenced on the Illumina HiSeq System as 87-base-pair reads. Turning to the authors' computational methods: In a later analysis, tens of millions of unique TCR beta chains were counted across the approximately 670 repertoires, and approximately 11 million of these chains were shared by at least two donors. Raw reads were error-corrected and collapsed into unique sequences by a nearest-neighbor algorithm in which closely related sequences were merged to remove PCR and sequencing errors. CDR3 sequences were aligned to IMGT reference sequences to assign V, D and J gene segments. Each retained sequence needed at least a six-nucleotide match to both a V gene segment and a J gene segment. Rearrangements were classified as productive when the CDR3 lacked stop codons and remained in frame with V and J, and all other rearrangements were classified as non-productive. Following IMGT convention, CDR3 was defined as the stretch from the second conserved V-encoded cysteine to the conserved J-encoded phenylalanine. The earlier analysis of about 620 of the donors excluded sequences that lacked an unambiguous match to a single V gene segment. An earlier analysis of fewer than 650 of the donors classified V segments as functional when productive rearrangements were above 56.7% and as segregating when the standard deviation between donors was above 5%. A statistical classification framework was built for diagnosing cytomegalovirus status from the catalog of TCR beta chain sequences. In a later analysis, TCR nucleotide sequences were compared against IMGT/GENE-DB human TR gene sequences so that V and J genes could be assigned. A later analysis assigned CDR3 sequences and most-parsimonious VDJ recombination scenarios with the TCRdist pipeline. A later analysis defined each TCR beta chain by its CDR3 amino acid sequence plus V-gene family, and excluded reads lacking a unique V-gene family. As a way to deal with suspected cross-contamination and a sequencing artifact, a later analysis dropped 640 or so nucleotide sequences that were highly shared and had low generation probability. In a later analysis, a clonal expansion index for each public chain was calculated from normalized within-repertoire ranks of inferred template counts. A later analysis computed generation probabilities with a VDJ recombination model fitted to out-of-frame rearrangements, and checked the results against IGoR. In a later analysis, hypergeometric tests were used to score TCR-TCR, TCR-HLA and TCR-CMV co-occurrence, with a repertoire-size bias correction applied to TCR pairs. A later analysis estimated false discovery rates by permuting HLA or CMV assignments 20 times. In a later analysis, co-occurring TCRs were grouped using DBSCAN, with TCRdist sequence similarity added in when clustering inside HLA-allele-positive subsets. Co-occurrence clustering excluded repertoires with fewer than 30,000 or more than 120,000 public chains, plus five with anomalous nucleotide sharing. Not all clones reach the TCRdb copy of this immuneACCESS table, which keeps in-frame sequences only. Checked studies attribute under half of the gap to unresolved V genes and leave the rest unexplained. The D gene and trimming were derived from the DNA, and the V and J assignments and clone size from that table. Within this sample are 85,000 to 100,000 clones, with 79% of them counted one time only. The biggest ten clones account for 3.8% of the sample.

This sequence originates from a woman between 35 and 50 years old in good health and CMV-seronegative. The chain couples TRBV6-5 to TRBJ2-2, with TRBD1 tentatively as D gene (5 bases match). Sequenced input: PBMCs. The sequenced DNA is TGTGCCAGCAGTTACAACAGGCCGGGTACCGGGGAGCTGTTTTTT. The translation is CASSYNRPGTGELFF.